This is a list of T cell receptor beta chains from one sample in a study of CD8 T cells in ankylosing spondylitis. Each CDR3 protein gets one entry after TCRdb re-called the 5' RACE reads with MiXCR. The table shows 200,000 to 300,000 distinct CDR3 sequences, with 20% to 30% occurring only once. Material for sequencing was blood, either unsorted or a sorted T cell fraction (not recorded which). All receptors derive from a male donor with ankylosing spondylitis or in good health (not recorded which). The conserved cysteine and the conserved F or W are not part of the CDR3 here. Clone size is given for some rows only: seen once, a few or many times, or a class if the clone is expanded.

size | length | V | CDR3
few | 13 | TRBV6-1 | ASSPRDISTDTQY
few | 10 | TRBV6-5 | ASSPEPTEAF
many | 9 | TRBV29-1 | SLDRVDGYT
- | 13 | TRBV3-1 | ASSREGGAYNEQF
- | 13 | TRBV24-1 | ATSDLGLAEHTQY
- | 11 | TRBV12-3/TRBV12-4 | ASSSANTGELF
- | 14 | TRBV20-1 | SAEGGRSFKGYEQY
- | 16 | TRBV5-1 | ASSSGGRPTSSYNEQF
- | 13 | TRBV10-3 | AINEFRVSYNEQF
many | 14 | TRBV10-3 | AISEGQTGASQPQH
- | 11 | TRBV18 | ASSPWTGDEQF
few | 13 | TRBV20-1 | SARAPGQRNYGYT
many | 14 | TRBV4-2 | ASSQERGTNTGELF
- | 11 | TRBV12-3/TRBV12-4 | ASRGQINTEAF
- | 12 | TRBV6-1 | ASIQRQGSGTQY
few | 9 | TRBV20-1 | SAGTGSTLH
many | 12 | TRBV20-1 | SARGGKAGSPLH
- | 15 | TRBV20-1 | SARAPAGGGHTNEQF
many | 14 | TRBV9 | ASSVGPGGPMDTQY
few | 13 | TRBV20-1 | SASLLGGSTDTQY
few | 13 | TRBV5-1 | ASSLQAEGRTEAF
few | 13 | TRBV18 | ASSPDRGRTYEQF
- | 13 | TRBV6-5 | ASSYRGRPTDTQY
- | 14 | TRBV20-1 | SARGQFRASNQPQH
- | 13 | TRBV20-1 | SARVPGGMNQPQH
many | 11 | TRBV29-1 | SIAQGLTDTQY
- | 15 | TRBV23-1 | ASSQSILGTESYEQY
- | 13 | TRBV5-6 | ASSLRLGLAGELF
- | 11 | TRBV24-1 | ATSDENTGELF
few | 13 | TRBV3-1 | ASSQRDRDTDTQY
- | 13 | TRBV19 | ATHPRLANTGELF
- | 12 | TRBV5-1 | ASSIQGGDQPQH
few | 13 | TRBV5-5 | ASSLDRGRPYEQY
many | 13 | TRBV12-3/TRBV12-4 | ASSPSAGSTDTQY
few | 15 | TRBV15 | ATSRDLLRDRFGEQY
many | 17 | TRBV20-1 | SARTFALPSGGASDTQY
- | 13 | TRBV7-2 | ASSLPLAGSDTQY
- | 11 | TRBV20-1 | SASETYNYGYT
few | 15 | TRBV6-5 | ASSYGTAFSGANVLT
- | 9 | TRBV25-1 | ASAWGDEQF
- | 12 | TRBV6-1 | ASSEFSAGDTQY
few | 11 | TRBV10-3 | AISESKGQGAF
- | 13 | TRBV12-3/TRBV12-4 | ASSPPAGGHNEQF
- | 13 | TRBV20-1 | SARDVRGAKNIQY
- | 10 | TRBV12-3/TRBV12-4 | ASSFRLGTQY
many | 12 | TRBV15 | ATSRAQPGNTIY
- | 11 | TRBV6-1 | ATRRTDYNEQF
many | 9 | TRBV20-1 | SAEQEVGYT
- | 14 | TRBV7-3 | ASSLTGGENTDTQY
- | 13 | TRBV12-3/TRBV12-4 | ASSSVGVGSEKLF